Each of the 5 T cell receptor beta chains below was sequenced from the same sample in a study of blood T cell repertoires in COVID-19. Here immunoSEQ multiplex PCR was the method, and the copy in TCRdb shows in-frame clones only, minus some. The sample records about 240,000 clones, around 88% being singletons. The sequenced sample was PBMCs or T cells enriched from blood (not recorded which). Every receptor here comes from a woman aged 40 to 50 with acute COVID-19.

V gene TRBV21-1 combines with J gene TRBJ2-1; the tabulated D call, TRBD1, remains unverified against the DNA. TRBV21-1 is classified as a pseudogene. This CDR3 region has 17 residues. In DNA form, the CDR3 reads TGTGCCAGCAGCAAAGCCGACAGGGCTCAGAGCTACAATGAGCAGTTCTTC. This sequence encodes CASSKADRAQSYNEQFF.

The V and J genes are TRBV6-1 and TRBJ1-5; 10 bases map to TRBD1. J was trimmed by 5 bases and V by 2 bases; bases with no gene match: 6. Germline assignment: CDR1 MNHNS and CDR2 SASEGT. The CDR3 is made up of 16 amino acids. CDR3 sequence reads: CASSERDRGTHQPQHF. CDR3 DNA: TGTGCCAGCAGTGAAAGGGACAGGGGAACCCATCAGCCCCAGCATTTT.

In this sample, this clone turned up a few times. CDR3 protein: CASSLEQGGADTQYF. CDR3 nucleotides: TGTGCCAGCAGCTTGGAGCAGGGTGGCGCAGATACGCAGTATTTT. The rearrangement links TRBV5-4 to TRBJ2-3; D possibly corresponds to TRBD1 (5 bases). The CDR3 runs to 15 residues. With 0 bases removed from V and 4 bases from J, the gap between germline ends came to 12 bases. The V gene's germline CDR1 is SGHNT and CDR2 YYREEE (reference sequence).

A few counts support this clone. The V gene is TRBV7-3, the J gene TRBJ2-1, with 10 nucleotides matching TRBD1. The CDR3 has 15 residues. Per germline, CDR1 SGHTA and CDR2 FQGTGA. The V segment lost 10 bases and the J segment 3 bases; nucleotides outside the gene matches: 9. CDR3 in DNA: TGTGCCACCTCCCCAGGGGACAGGGGCTACAATGAGCAGTTCTTC. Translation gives CATSPGDRGYNEQFF. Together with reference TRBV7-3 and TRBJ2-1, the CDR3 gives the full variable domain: GAGVSQTPSNKVTEKGKYVELRCDPISGHTALYWYRQSLGQGPEFLIYFQGTGAADDSGLPNDRFFAVRPEGSVSTLKIQRTERGDSAVYLCATSPGDRGYNEQFFGPGTRLTVL.

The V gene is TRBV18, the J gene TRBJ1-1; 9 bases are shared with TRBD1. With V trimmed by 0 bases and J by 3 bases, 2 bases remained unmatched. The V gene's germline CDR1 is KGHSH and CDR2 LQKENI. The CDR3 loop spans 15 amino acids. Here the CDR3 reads CASSPPGQGDTEAFF. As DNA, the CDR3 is TGTGCCAGCTCACCACCGGGACAGGGAGACACTGAAGCTTTCTTT.